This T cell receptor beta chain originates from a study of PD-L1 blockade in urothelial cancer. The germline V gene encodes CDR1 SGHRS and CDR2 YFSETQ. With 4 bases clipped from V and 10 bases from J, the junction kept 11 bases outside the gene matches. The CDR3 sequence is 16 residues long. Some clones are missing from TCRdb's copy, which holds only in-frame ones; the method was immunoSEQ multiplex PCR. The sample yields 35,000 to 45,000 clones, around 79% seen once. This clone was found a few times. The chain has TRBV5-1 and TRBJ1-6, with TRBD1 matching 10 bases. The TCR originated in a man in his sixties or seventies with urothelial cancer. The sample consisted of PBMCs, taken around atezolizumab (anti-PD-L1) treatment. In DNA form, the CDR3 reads TGCGCCAGCAGCCGCACACTCGACAGGGGGCAATCACCCCTCCACTTT. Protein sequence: CASSRTLDRGQSPLHF.